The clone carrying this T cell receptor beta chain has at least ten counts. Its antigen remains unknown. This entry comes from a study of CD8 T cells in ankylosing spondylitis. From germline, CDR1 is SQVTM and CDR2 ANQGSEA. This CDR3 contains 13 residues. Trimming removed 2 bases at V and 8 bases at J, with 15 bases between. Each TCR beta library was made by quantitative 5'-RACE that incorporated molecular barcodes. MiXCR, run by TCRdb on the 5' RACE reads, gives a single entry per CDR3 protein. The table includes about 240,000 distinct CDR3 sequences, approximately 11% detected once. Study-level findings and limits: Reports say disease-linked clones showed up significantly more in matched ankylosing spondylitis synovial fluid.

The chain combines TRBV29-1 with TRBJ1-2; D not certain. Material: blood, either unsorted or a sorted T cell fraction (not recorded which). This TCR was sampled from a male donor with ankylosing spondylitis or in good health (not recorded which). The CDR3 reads CSVEMVRPGGYTF. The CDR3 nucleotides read TGCAGCGTTGAAATGGTGCGGCCGGGCGGCTACACCTTC.